One sample yielded the 4 T cell receptor beta chains listed below, sequenced in a study of regulatory T cells in long-lasting Graves disease. As for time point: newly diagnosed GD, antithyroid drugs for less than 3 months. Preparation of the TCR library used RNA extracted from PBMCs. Assembly of TCR beta libraries relied on iRepertoire HTBI primers together with Arm-PCR of CDR3 regions. TCRdb recomputed calls from the multiplex PCR reads with MiXCR, one row per CDR3 protein. The sample carries fewer than 650,000 distinct CDR3 sequences, about 16% recorded once. The same sample was also used in a study of T cells in Graves' hyperthyroidism and ophthalmopathy.

Here the sequenced sample was peripheral blood mononuclear cells (PBMCs), taken at new diagnosis, from a patient treated with antithyroid drugs. All receptors come from a man between 18 and 35 years old with Graves disease.

There are many counts of this clonotype. This sequence joins TRBV7-8 and TRBJ2-7; a possible D gene is TRBD2 (5 bases). The CDR3 spans 16 residues. The ends were cut back, 3 bases at V and 0 bases at J, with 15 bases in the middle. Germline-derived CDR1 and CDR2 are SGHVS and FQNEAQ. The CDR3 spells CASSFPARGSSYEQYF. Here the CDR3 DNA reads TGTGCCAGCAGCTTCCCCGCCCGGGGTAGCTCCTACGAGCAGTACTTC.

The V and J genes are TRBV27 and TRBJ1-2, with 12 bases aligning to TRBD1. Per the germline V gene, CDR1 is MNHEY and CDR2 is SMNVEV (reference sequence). V lost 4 bases to trimming and J lost 4 bases; unmatched junction nucleotides: 7. The CDR3 runs to 16 residues. CDR3 DNA: TGTGCCAGCAGTTCCGGGACAGGGGGCTTCGTCTATGGCTACACCTTC. Encoded protein: CASSSGTGGFVYGYTF.

The table lists this clonotype with many counts. V and J are TRBV28 and TRBJ2-7; no clear D gene. Germline CDR1 is MDHEN and CDR2 is SYDVKM. This CDR3 has 14 residues. The ends were cut back, 5 bases at V and 3 bases at J, with 14 bases in the middle. The CDR3 DNA sequence: TGTGCCAGCAGTGTACCGGACGGAGACTACGAGCAGTACTTC. Protein sequence: CASSVPDGDYEQYF.

This clonotype has ten or more counts. The CDR3 region is CASSSQTSGRHQETQYF. The CDR3 coding sequence is TGTGCCAGCAGTTCCCAGACTAGCGGGAGGCACCAAGAGACCCAGTACTTC. This rearrangement joins TRBV27 to TRBJ2-5; 13 nucleotides line up with TRBD2. Germline-derived CDR1 and CDR2 are MNHEY and SMNVEV (reference sequence). There are 17 residues in the CDR3. V lost 4 bases, J lost 0 bases, and 5 bases stayed unmatched.